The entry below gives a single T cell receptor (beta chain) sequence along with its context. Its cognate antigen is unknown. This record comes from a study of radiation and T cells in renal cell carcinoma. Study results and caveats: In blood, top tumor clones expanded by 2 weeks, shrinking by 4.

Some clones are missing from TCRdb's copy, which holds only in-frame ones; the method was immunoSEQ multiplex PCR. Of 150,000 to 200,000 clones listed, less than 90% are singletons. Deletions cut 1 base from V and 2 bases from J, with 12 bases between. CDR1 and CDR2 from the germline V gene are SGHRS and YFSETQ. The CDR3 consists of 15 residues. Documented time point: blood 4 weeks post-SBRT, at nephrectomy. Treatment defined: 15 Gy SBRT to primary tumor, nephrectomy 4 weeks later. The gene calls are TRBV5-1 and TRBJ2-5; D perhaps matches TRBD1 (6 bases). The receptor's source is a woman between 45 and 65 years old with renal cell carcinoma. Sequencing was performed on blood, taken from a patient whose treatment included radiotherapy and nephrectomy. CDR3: CASSLRARGQETQYF. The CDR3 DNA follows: TGCGCCAGCAGCTTGAGGGCGAGGGGGCAAGAGACCCAGTACTTC.